The 13 T cell receptor beta chains below were found in one sample sequenced in a study of T cells in Graves' hyperthyroidism and ophthalmopathy. From RNA transcripts, TCR beta CDR3 regions were amplified. HTBI primers were employed in a first-round RT-PCR of the TCR CDR3. TCRdb analysed the multiplex PCR reads with MiXCR anew, one entry per CDR3 protein. This table has roughly 300,000 distinct CDR3 sequences, 21% appearing once. The sample was blood. Receptor source: a woman aged 45-60 years with Graves' hyperthyroidism.

The count of this clonotype is one. The chain joins TRBV28 to TRBJ2-3, with D perhaps matching TRBD1 or TRBD2 (5 bases each). Trimming took off 5 bases at V and 4 bases at J, with 13 bases between the two ends. Per the germline V gene, CDR1 is MDHEN and CDR2 is SYDVKM. This CDR3 is 14 amino acids long. The CDR3 DNA reads TGTGCCAGCAGTGGGGGTGGGGACGCAGATACGCAGTATTTT. It codes for CASSGGGDADTQYF.

The V call is TRBV7-2, the J call TRBJ2-1; no clear D. Trimming removed 4 bases from V and 2 bases from J, with 15 bases in between. Germline V gene sequence: CDR1 SGHTA, CDR2 FQGNSA. There are 16 residues in the CDR3. In DNA, the CDR3 is TGTGCCAGCAGCTCCTCTATCCAGGTGACCTACAATGAGCAGTTCTTC. This encodes CASSSSIQVTYNEQFF.

This clonotype was seen repeatedly, ten times or more. This chain links TRBV20-1 with TRBJ2-3; TRBD2 matches 14 bases. Germline CDR1 DFQATT, CDR2 SNEGSKA (reference sequence). With V trimmed by 6 bases and J by 3 bases, 8 bases remained unmatched. CDR3 size: 16 residues. The CDR3 coding sequence is TGCAGTGCCACCGGGACTAGCGGGAGTGCAACAGATACGCAGTATTTT. Residues: CSATGTSGSATDTQYF.

The gene calls are TRBV20-1 and TRBJ1-5; weak D call: TRBD1 (6 bases). The germline gives CDR1 DFQATT, CDR2 SNEGSKA (reference sequence). This CDR3 is built from 15 residues. Trimming pared 0 bases from V and 3 bases from J, leaving 12 bases between. CDR3: CSARDPQGFNQPQHF. CDR3 nucleotide sequence: TGCAGTGCTAGAGATCCTCAGGGGTTCAATCAGCCCCAGCATTTT.

This clonotype was seen many times. V and J are TRBV6-5 and TRBJ2-3; D is unresolved. With 0 bases removed from V and 2 bases from J, the gap between germline ends came to 12 bases. This CDR3 region has 16 residues. Germline V gene sequence: CDR1 MNHEY, CDR2 SVGAGI. As DNA, the CDR3 is TGTGCCAGCAGTTACTCTCTTGCTCCTCTCACAGATACGCAGTATTTT. Translating it yields CASSYSLAPLTDTQYF.

V and J are TRBV11-2 and TRBJ1-4, with D perhaps TRBD1 (5 bases). Trimming pared 4 bases from V and 6 bases from J, leaving 15 bases between. CDR3 length: 15 amino acids. The germline gives CDR1 SGHAT, CDR2 FQNNGV. The CDR3 region has the DNA TGTGCCAGCAGCTCGCTCACAGGTCGGGATGAAAAACTGTTTTTT. Translation: CASSSLTGRDEKLFF.

This clonotype was detected ten times or more. The chain carries TRBV20-1 and TRBJ2-7; D tentatively fits TRBD1 or TRBD2 (5 bases each). The V end was cut by 6 bases, the J end by 2 bases, with 23 bases between. This CDR3 has 16 residues. Germline loops: CDR1 DFQATT, CDR2 SNEGSKA (reference sequence). The CDR3 is CSAPRGRAGATYEQYF. Here the CDR3 DNA reads TGCAGTGCCCCTAGGGGCAGGGCGGGTGCCACCTACGAGCAGTACTTC.

This clonotype was seen at least ten times. This sequence joins TRBV5-1 and TRBJ1-1; 8 bases agree with TRBD1. The CDR3 is 15 amino acids. After removal of 0 bases from V and 1 base from J, the junction contained 2 bases not matched to a gene. The germline V gene has CDR1 SGHRS and CDR2 YFSETQ. CDR3: CASSLDGQGNTEAFF. The CDR3 bases are TGCGCCAGCAGCTTGGATGGACAGGGGAACACTGAAGCTTTCTTT.

This clonotype was counted many times. V gene TRBV5-1 combines with J gene TRBJ2-1, with 13 bases identical to TRBD2. The CDR3 length is 15 residues. With 3 bases clipped from V and 7 bases from J, the junction kept 4 bases outside the gene matches. The germline V gene has CDR1 SGHRS and CDR2 YFSETQ. The CDR3 reads CASSSGTSGTNEQFF. For the CDR3, the DNA is TGCGCCAGCAGCTCCGGGACTAGCGGGACGAATGAGCAGTTCTTC.

This clonotype was seen a few times. This rearrangement joins TRBV25-1 to TRBJ2-7; TRBD2 agrees at 11 bases. Germline trimming cut 4 bases from V and 0 bases from J; bases unmatched to any gene: 20. CDR1 is MGHDK and CDR2 is SYGVNS in the germline V gene. The CDR3 covers 21 residues. The CDR3 DNA reads as TGTGCCAGCAGTGGAGCCAACTACCGGGCTAGCGGGAGGATCAGCTCCTACGAGCAGTACTTC. Its protein is CASSGANYRASGRISSYEQYF.

This clonotype was picked up many times. The chain employs TRBV18 and TRBJ1-6; tentative D call: TRBD1 (5 bases). The CDR3 is made up of 12 amino acids. Trimming shortened V by 4 bases and J by 7 bases, and 5 bases separated the two germline ends. The V gene's germline CDR1 is KGHSH and CDR2 LQKENI. The CDR3 DNA sequence: TGTGCCAGCTCACGACAGAATTCACCCCTCCACTTT. Translating it yields CASSRQNSPLHF.

On this clonotype itself: Germline and junction disagree at one end, which may indicate a read error. The J gene is TRBJ1-5, the V gene TRBV27; no clear D gene. The CDR3 extends over 14 amino acids. CDR1 and CDR2 from the germline V gene are MNHEY and SMNVEV (reference sequence). The CDR3 region is CDSSLYPSNQPQHF. The CDR3 coding sequence is TGTGACAGCAGTTTGTATCCAAGCAATCAGCCCCAGCATTTT.

In this sample, this clonotype turned up a few times. This chain uses TRBV27 with TRBJ1-2, with 9 bases identical to TRBD1. Trimming removed 0 bases from V and 7 bases from J; junction bases left unmatched: 6. CDR1 and CDR2 (germline): MNHEY, SMNVEV (reference sequence). CDR3 length equals 15 residues. In DNA form, the CDR3 reads TGTGCCAGCAGTTTATCGCGGACAGGGGTATCTGGCTACACCTTC. It yields the protein CASSLSRTGVSGYTF.